This entry lists 21 T cell receptor beta chains sequenced from one sample in a study of blood T cell repertoires in COVID-19 (dated by TCRdb to about 2020). Preparation of the library involved the immunoSEQ multiplex PCR assay. TCRdb carries this immuneACCESS record with in-frame sequences only. Its versions omit some clonotypes, under half of them owing to an unresolved V gene in the studies checked, with the rest unexplained. The sample table holds approximately 160,000 clones, of which under 85% were seen once. Approximately 2.8% of the sample comes from the top ten. Sequencing was performed on peripheral blood. The receptors here all came from a man between 65 and 79 years old with acute or convalescent COVID-19.

The chain combines TRBV15 with TRBJ2-7; 7 nucleotides align to TRBD1. Germline lookup yields CDR1 LNHNV and CDR2 YYDKDF (reference sequence). The CDR3 loop spans 15 amino acids. Trimming took 3 bases from V and 2 from J; bases not matched to a gene: 7. Here the CDR3 DNA reads TGTGCCACCAGCAGGGGACAGTTTACTACCTACGAGCAGTACTTC. This encodes CATSRGQFTTYEQYF.

The table lists this clone with a few counts. The rearrangement links TRBV9 to TRBJ2-4, with 7 nucleotides matching TRBD2. Germline V CDR1 and CDR2: SGDLS, YYNGEE. V was pared by 0 bases and J by 7 bases, with 4 bases of the junction left unmatched. This CDR3 is 14 amino acids long. The CDR3 region has the DNA TGTGCCAGCAGCGTAGGGCGGGGAGGGAACATTCAGTACTTC. Translating gives CASSVGRGGNIQYF.

The chain is built from TRBV5-1 and TRBJ1-1; D is possibly TRBD1 (6 bases). The CDR3 runs to 15 residues. V dropped 4 bases and J dropped 3 bases, with 16 bases sitting between them. Germline V gene sequence: CDR1 SGHRS, CDR2 YFSETQ. CDR3 in DNA: TGCGCCAGCAGCGAGGGGGATAATTGGGACACTGAAGCTTTCTTT. It is translated as CASSEGDNWDTEAFF.

This rearrangement joins TRBV7-2 to TRBJ1-6, with TRBD1 identical over 9 bases. The CDR3 extends over 16 amino acids. J gave up 10 bases and V 5 bases, and 12 bases lay outside the gene matches. CDR1 and CDR2 from the germline V gene are SGHTA and FQGNSA. The CDR3 DNA is TGTGCCAGCAGCACCCATATTACAGGGGGCGGATCACCCCTCCACTTT. Amino acid sequence: CASSTHITGGGSPLHF.

J is TRBJ1-3 and V is TRBV6-5, with TRBD1 as a possible D gene (6 bases). The CDR3 spans 13 residues. Trimming stripped 8 bases from V and 4 bases from J, with 12 bases between. Germline CDR1 is MNHEY and CDR2 is SVGAGI. CDR3 amino acids: CASLDRTGNTIYF. Here the CDR3 DNA reads TGTGCCAGCCTCGACAGGACCGGAAACACCATATATTTT.

The CDR3 DNA reads as TGTGCCAGCAGTTTAGGGATCGCCAAGGGGGAAAAACTGTTTTTT. Translation gives CASSLGIAKGEKLFF. The J gene is TRBJ1-4, the V gene TRBV28, with TRBD1 as a possible D gene (5 bases). The CDR3 spans 15 residues. The V gene's germline CDR1 is MDHEN and CDR2 SYDVKM. The ends were cut back, 2 bases at V and 8 bases at J, with 15 bases in the middle.

This rearrangement joins TRBV30 to TRBJ1-2, with 9 bases that match TRBD1. V lost 3 bases, J lost 2 bases, and 1 base stayed unmatched. The V gene's germline CDR1 is GTSNPN and CDR2 SVGIG (reference sequence). The CDR3 is 13 residues long. CDR3 DNA sequence: TGTGCCTGGAGAGGACAGGGGAACTATGGCTACACCTTC. The encoded protein is CAWRGQGNYGYTF.

The J gene is TRBJ2-1, the V gene TRBV11-2, with 7 bases matching TRBD1. The V segment lost 5 bases and the J segment 15 bases; nucleotides outside the gene matches: 10. CDR3 length: 12 residues. CDR1 is SGHAT and CDR2 is FQNNGV in the germline V gene. CDR3 region: CASSPQGFHRFF. CDR3 bases: TGTGCCAGCAGCCCACAGGGGTTCCATCGGTTCTTC.

The chain uses TRBV7-2 and TRBJ1-5; 8 bases map to TRBD1. This CDR3 contains 17 residues. In germline, CDR1 is SGHTA, CDR2 FQGNSA. J was trimmed by 0 bases and V by 5 bases; bases with no gene match: 9. CDR3 nucleotide sequence: TGTGCCAGCAGCGCCCCGGGACAGGACTATAGCAATCAGCCCCAGCATTTT. It codes for CASSAPGQDYSNQPQHF.

This clone appeared a single time. The chain is built from TRBV5-4 and TRBJ2-3; TRBD2 aligns across 10 bases. The V and J ends lost 4 bases and 0 bases, in that order; junction bases with no gene match: 5. Germline CDR1 is SGHNT and CDR2 is YYREEE (reference sequence). The CDR3 has 16 residues. The CDR3 DNA reads TGTGCCAGCAGCCCTAGCGGGAGCGGGAGCACAGATACGCAGTATTTT. Encoded protein: CASSPSGSGSTDTQYF.

The rearrangement links TRBV12-3 or TRBV12-4 to TRBJ1-1; maybe TRBD1 (5 bases). The CDR3 runs to 12 residues. Trimming pared 6 bases from V and 11 bases from J, leaving 16 bases between. CDR3 region: CASSSDNHQAFF. The CDR3 DNA follows: TGTGCCAGCAGCTCGGACAACCACCAGGCTTTCTTT.

The chain links TRBV5-1 to TRBJ1-2, with D possibly being TRBD1 (6 bases). This CDR3 contains 15 residues. From germline, CDR1 is SGHRS and CDR2 YFSETQ. Between the trimmed V and J ends, which lost 0 bases and 5 bases, there was a span of 14 bases. The CDR3 nucleotides are TGCGCCAGCAGCTTGGCCCAGGGGACCAGTTATGGCTACACCTTC. Its translation is CASSLAQGTSYGYTF.

CDR3 amino acids: CASSPTGVRSGELFF. CDR3 bases: TGTGCCAGCAGCCCTACAGGGGTCCGGTCCGGGGAGCTGTTTTTT. The rearrangement links TRBV9 to TRBJ2-2; TRBD1 agrees at 7 bases. This CDR3 spans 15 amino acids. The germline V gene encodes CDR1 SGDLS and CDR2 YYNGEE. V was clipped by 4 bases and J by 6 bases; unmatched bases: 9.

V gene TRBV29-1 combines with J gene TRBJ1-1; D might be TRBD1 (5 bases). Germline V gene data show CDR1 as SQVTM and CDR2 as ANQGSEA. Trimming stripped 4 bases from V and 0 bases from J, with 6 bases between. This CDR3 region has 12 residues. The CDR3 sequence is CSVGQMNTEAFF. The CDR3 nucleotides read TGCAGCGTTGGACAGATGAACACTGAAGCTTTCTTT.

This clone was counted a few times. V and J are TRBV4-1 and TRBJ2-1, with 10 bases that match TRBD2. The CDR3 loop spans 19 amino acids. The V and J ends lost 1 base and 9 bases, in that order; junction bases with no gene match: 18. CDR1 is MGHRA and CDR2 is YSYEKL in the germline V gene. The CDR3 region is CASSQGAVLAGSITVEQFF. In DNA, the CDR3 is TGCGCCAGCAGCCAAGGAGCGGTACTAGCGGGATCTATTACCGTTGAGCAGTTCTTC.

Only one count was recorded for this clone. The chain combines TRBV24-1 with TRBJ2-5, with 12 bases aligning to TRBD2. This CDR3 region has 16 residues. Germline-derived CDR1 and CDR2 are KGHDR and SFDVKD. V gave up 5 bases and J gave up 4 bases; unmatched junction bases: 7. CDR3: CATSALAGGPGETQYF. CDR3 nucleotide sequence: TGTGCCACCAGTGCCCTAGCGGGAGGGCCTGGAGAGACCCAGTACTTC.

The chain is built from TRBV28 and TRBJ1-2; TRBD1 is a possible D gene (5 bases). The CDR3 is 13 amino acids. CDR1 and CDR2 from the germline V gene are MDHEN and SYDVKM. V was cut by 3 bases and J by 4 bases, with 9 bases left in between. CDR3 DNA sequence: TGTGCCAGCAGTTTGGGGGGTCTCTATGGCTACACCTTC. Translated, it gives CASSLGGLYGYTF.

The CDR3 region is CAWSDHSGFNQPQHF. CDR3 bases: TGTGCCTGGAGTGACCACAGCGGATTCAATCAGCCCCAGCATTTT. The genes are TRBV30 and TRBJ1-5; D not certain. The germline V gene has CDR1 GTSNPN and CDR2 SVGIG (reference sequence). The CDR3 consists of 15 residues. Between the trimmed V and J ends, which lost 1 base and 3 bases, there was a span of 13 bases.

V and J are TRBV3-1 (or the pseudogene TRBV3-2) and TRBJ1-2, with TRBD1 matching over 11 bases. The CDR3 consists of 15 residues. Germline V gene lookup returns CDR1 LGHDT and CDR2 YNNKEL (reference sequence). Losses at the gene ends were 4 bases for V and 8 bases for J; bases not matched to a gene: 9. Here the CDR3 reads CASSPGTGGLVGYTF. CDR3 nucleotides: TGTGCCAGCAGCCCTGGGACAGGGGGGTTGGTAGGCTACACCTTC.

This clone showed up just once. The V and J genes are TRBV7-8 and TRBJ2-1; a weak D match, TRBD2 (6 bases). The CDR3 length is 15 residues. Trimming stripped 2 bases from V and 9 bases from J, with 17 bases between. CDR1 and CDR2 (germline): SGHVS, FQNEAQ. The CDR3 is CASSLHRTTSSEQFF. CDR3 DNA: TGTGCCAGCAGCTTACATCGGACTACTAGTTCTGAGCAGTTCTTC.

The rearrangement links TRBV24-1 to TRBJ2-5; TRBD1 might be the D (6 bases). V shed 9 bases and J shed 5 bases, with 24 bases lying between them. This CDR3 has 16 residues. Germline-derived CDR1 and CDR2 are KGHDR and SFDVKD. This chain's CDR3 is CATALGGSSQGETQYF. CDR3 coding DNA: TGTGCCACCGCTCTTGGCGGGTCCTCTCAGGGGGAGACCCAGTACTTC.